The subject of this entry is one T cell receptor (beta chain). What it recognizes is unknown. This may stem from a read error, because a much larger clone lies one nucleotide away. The library was made from cDNA and included unique molecular identifiers. A population of about 0.95 to 11 million T cells gave rise to 400,000 to 550,000 cDNA molecules. Each CDR3 protein is one row after TCRdb ran MiXCR on the PCR reads. Of around 250,000 distinct CDR3 sequences in the sample, about 38% were seen once. This sample stems from a study of post-analysis software for immune sequencing data. Study-level information: Relapsing-remitting, secondary progressive and progressive-relapsing forms made up the multiple sclerosis disease courses. Findings and caveats of the study: Significantly lower normalized Chao1 diversity was found in patients with multiple sclerosis relative to controls. Strong co-clustering by F measure linked samples that shared a preparation batch. Among five TRBV segments more frequent in patients than controls were TRBV5-6, TRBV5-1 and TRBV20-1.

Germline V gene lookup returns CDR1 ENHRY and CDR2 SYGVKD. The CDR3 sequence is 14 residues long. The rearrangement links TRBV10-3 to TRBJ2-1; D unresolved. The sequenced material came from blood. The receptor was isolated from a girl aged 5 to 17 with multiple sclerosis. The CDR3 spells CAIRTEISCNEQFF. The DNA for the CDR3 is TGTGCCATCCGTACGGAGATTTCCTGCAATGAGCAGTTCTTC.